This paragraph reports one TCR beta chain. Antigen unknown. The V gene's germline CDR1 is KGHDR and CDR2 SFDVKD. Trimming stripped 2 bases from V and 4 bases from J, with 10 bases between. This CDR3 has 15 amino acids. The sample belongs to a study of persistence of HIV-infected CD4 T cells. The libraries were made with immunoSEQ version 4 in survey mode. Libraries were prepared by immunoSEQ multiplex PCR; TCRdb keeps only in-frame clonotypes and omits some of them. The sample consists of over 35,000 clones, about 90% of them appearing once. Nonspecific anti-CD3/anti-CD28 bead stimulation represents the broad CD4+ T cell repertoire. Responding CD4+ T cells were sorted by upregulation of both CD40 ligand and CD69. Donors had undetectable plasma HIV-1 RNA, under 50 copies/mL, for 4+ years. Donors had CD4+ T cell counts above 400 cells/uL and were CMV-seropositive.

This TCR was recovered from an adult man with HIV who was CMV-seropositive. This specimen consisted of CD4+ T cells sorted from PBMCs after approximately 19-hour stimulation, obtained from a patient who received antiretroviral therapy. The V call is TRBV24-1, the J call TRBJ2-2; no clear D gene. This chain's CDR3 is CATSDWVRSTGELFF. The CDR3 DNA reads TGTGCCACCAGTGATTGGGTTCGGAGCACCGGGGAGCTGTTTTTT.